These 32 T cell receptor beta chains were sequenced from one sample in a study of blood T cell repertoires in COVID-19. The repertoire was sequenced with immunoSEQ multiplex PCR; TCRdb's copy has only in-frame clones and lacks some. The sample includes 45,000 to 55,000 clones, 70% to 90% of them seen just once. Sequenced sample: peripheral blood. These receptors originate from a human donor in a cohort sampled during active COVID-19.

This rearrangement joins TRBV6-6 to TRBJ1-5; D may be TRBD1 (5 bases). Trimming took off 0 bases at V and 7 bases at J, with 13 bases between the two ends. This CDR3 has 15 residues. Germline V gene sequence: CDR1 MNHNY, CDR2 SVGAGI (reference sequence). CDR3 sequence reads: CASSYSMGGGQPQHF. DNA for the CDR3: TGTGCCAGCAGTTACTCGATGGGGGGGGGACAGCCCCAGCATTTT.

This clone was observed a single time. This rearrangement joins TRBV3-1 (or the pseudogene TRBV3-2) to TRBJ1-2; no clear D gene. The length of the CDR3 is 15 residues. Trimming took 2 bases from V and 2 from J, leaving 12 bases between them. Germline lookup yields CDR1 LGHDT and CDR2 YNNKEL (reference sequence). CDR3 nucleotides: TGTGCCAGCAGCCAAACCGCGGGTAGGAACTATGGCTACACCTTC. The encoded protein is CASSQTAGRNYGYTF.

The chain uses TRBV5-1 and TRBJ2-2; 8 nucleotides align to TRBD2. The CDR3 totals 14 residues. Germline CDR1 and CDR2: SGHRS and YFSETQ. Germline trimming cut 4 bases from V and 2 bases from J; bases unmatched to any gene: 1. In DNA, the CDR3 is TGCGCCAGCAGCACTAGCGGAAACACCGGGGAGCTGTTTTTT. Protein sequence: CASSTSGNTGELFF.

This chain connects TRBV9 to TRBJ2-3, with 15 bases aligning to TRBD2. V shed 2 bases and J 6 bases; nucleotides not matched to a gene: 1. Germline CDR1 reads SGDLS; CDR2 reads YYNGEE. This CDR3 is 15 amino acids long. The CDR3 is CASSVGLAGGDTQYF. The CDR3 DNA is TGTGCCAGCAGCGTTGGACTAGCGGGGGGGGATACGCAGTATTTT.

This chain uses TRBV5-1 with TRBJ1-4, with a tentative D call TRBD1 (5 bases). Germline lookup yields CDR1 SGHRS and CDR2 YFSETQ. Trimming shortened V by 0 bases and J by 10 bases, and 28 bases separated the two germline ends. The CDR3 has 19 residues. The CDR3 coding sequence is TGCGCCAGCAGCTTGGCCCCGCCCGATTCAGGGTCAGTGGGAGGAAAACTGTTTTTT. This gives the protein CASSLAPPDSGSVGGKLFF.

This CDR3 is CASNPVGGTYNEQFF. CDR3 DNA: TGTGCCAGCAACCCGGTGGGGGGAACCTACAATGAGCAGTTCTTC. The chain recombines TRBV6-5 with TRBJ2-1, with a possible D match to TRBD2 (6 bases). The CDR3 spans 15 residues. Trimming took off 7 bases at V and 2 bases at J, with 15 bases between the two ends. In germline, CDR1 is MNHEY, CDR2 SVGAGI.

The chain carries TRBV2 and TRBJ1-1; 8 positions agree with TRBD1. Germline trimming cut 6 bases from V and 1 base from J; bases unmatched to any gene: 4. This CDR3 is built from 14 residues. Germline assignment: CDR1 SNHLY and CDR2 FYNNEI. The CDR3 sequence is CASRSGTGNTEAFF. The CDR3 bases are TGTGCCAGCAGGTCCGGGACAGGGAACACTGAAGCTTTCTTT.

This clone has a single count. V gene TRBV6-1 combines with J gene TRBJ1-5, with 8 bases matching TRBD1. There are 14 residues in the CDR3. CDR1 is MNHNS and CDR2 is SASEGT in the germline V gene. J was trimmed by 5 bases and V by 2 bases; bases with no gene match: 2. CDR3 sequence: CASSETDRDQPQHF. In DNA form, the CDR3 reads TGTGCCAGCAGTGAAACGGACAGGGATCAGCCCCAGCATTTT.

The J gene is TRBJ1-2, the V gene TRBV7-2; no definite D call. The CDR3 is 13 amino acids. Germline V CDR1 and CDR2: SGHTA, FQGNSA. V dropped 2 bases and J dropped 0 bases, with 4 bases sitting between them. CDR3 loop: CASSLQANYGYTF. The CDR3 nucleotides are TGTGCCAGCAGCTTACAGGCTAACTATGGCTACACCTTC.

The chain is built from TRBV25-1 and TRBJ1-1; D possibly corresponds to TRBD1 (6 bases). The V end lost 8 bases, the J end lost 2 bases, and 9 bases lay between the germline ends. The CDR3 has 12 residues. Germline lookup yields CDR1 MGHDK and CDR2 SYGVNS. As DNA, the CDR3 is TGTGCCAGCTCCAGGGGAAACACTGAAGCTTTCTTT. Encoded protein: CASSRGNTEAFF.

V gene TRBV6-5 combines with J gene TRBJ1-2; TRBD1 might be the D (5 bases). The germline CDR1 and CDR2 sequences are MNHEY and SVGAGI. CDR3 length equals 14 residues. Trimming removed 3 bases at V and 3 bases at J, with 11 bases between. The CDR3 spells CASSYLGTDYGYTF. The CDR3, as DNA: TGTGCCAGCAGTTATTTGGGGACTGACTATGGCTACACCTTC.

This chain links TRBV18 with TRBJ2-1; TRBD2 might be the D (5 bases). The CDR3 spans 16 residues. The V gene's germline CDR1 is KGHSH and CDR2 LQKENI. Trimming took off 3 bases at V and 3 bases at J, with 15 bases between the two ends. The CDR3 region has the DNA TGTGCCAGCTCACCGACCGTGGACTCGTTCTACAATGAGCAGTTCTTC. Translated, it gives CASSPTVDSFYNEQFF.

The chain employs TRBV6-5 and TRBJ2-7; possible D gene TRBD2, 5 bases. CDR1 MNHEY and CDR2 SVGAGI come from the germline V gene. CDR3 length: 13 residues. V was cut by 6 bases and J by 3 bases, with 12 bases left in between. Here the CDR3 DNA reads TGTGCCAGCAGCCTCAATGGAGGCTACGAGCAGTACTTC. Protein: CASSLNGGYEQYF.

The chain employs TRBV6-6 and TRBJ1-5; 10 nucleotides line up with TRBD1. Germline V gene lookup returns CDR1 MNHNY and CDR2 SVGAGI (reference sequence). V trimming: 5 bases; J trimming: 0 bases; junction bases outside the gene matches: 10. The CDR3 is made up of 18 amino acids. The CDR3 spells CASSLRDRGHYSNQPQHF. The CDR3 nucleotides read TGTGCCAGCAGTCTCCGGGACAGGGGACACTATAGCAATCAGCCCCAGCATTTT.

The V and J genes are TRBV6-4 and TRBJ2-2; 9 bases are a match to TRBD2. Trimming removed 6 bases from V and 4 bases from J; junction bases left unmatched: 3. CDR1 and CDR2 from the germline V gene are MRHNA and SNTAGT. This CDR3 spans 14 amino acids. CDR3 loop: CASRRGGSTGELFF. In nucleotides, the CDR3 is TGTGCCAGCAGGCGGGGGGGGAGCACCGGGGAGCTGTTTTTT.

The gene calls are TRBV21-1 and TRBJ2-5; the table's D call of TRBD2 was not tested on the DNA. TRBV21-1 is a pseudogene locus. CDR3 size: 13 residues. CDR3 coding DNA: TGTGCCTCTCCGGCCCGGGTTTCGGAGACCCAGTACTTC. Translated, it gives CASPARVSETQYF.

This clone was seen only a few times. CDR3 loop: CASRRDRTVYGYTF. The CDR3 region has the DNA TGTGCCAGTAGAAGGGACAGGACCGTTTATGGCTACACCTTC. V usage is TRBV19 and J usage is TRBJ1-2; 8 bases align to TRBD1. The CDR3 contains 14 residues. Germline lookup yields CDR1 LNHDA and CDR2 SQIVND (reference sequence). V trimming: 6 bases; J trimming: 5 bases; junction bases outside the gene matches: 8.

CDR3 sequence (DNA): TGTGCCAGCAGCGCAGAACTAGCGGGGGGGAGCACAGATACGCAGTATTTT. Amino acid sequence: CASSAELAGGSTDTQYF. V usage is TRBV9 and J usage is TRBJ2-3, with 13 bases fitting TRBD2. This CDR3 spans 17 amino acids. Germline V gene lookup returns CDR1 SGDLS and CDR2 YYNGEE. The ends lost 3 bases at V and 0 bases at J; junction bases unmatched: 4. The full variable domain, in which reference TRBV9 and TRBJ2-3 provide the parts outside the CDR3, is DSGVTQTPKHLITATGQRVTLRCSPRSGDLSVYWYQQSLDQGLQFLIQYYNGEERAKGNILERFSAQQFPDLHSELNLSSLELGDSALYFCASSAELAGGSTDTQYFGPGTRLTVL.

The chain links TRBV3-1 (or the pseudogene TRBV3-2) to TRBJ1-2; 8 nucleotides match TRBD1. Germline V lookup: CDR1 LGHDT, CDR2 YNNKEL (reference sequence). The junction had 10 bases not matched to a gene; V was cut back by 4 bases and J by 3 bases. CDR3 length equals 16 residues. CDR3 sequence (DNA): TGTGCCAGCAGCCTCCGTCGGACAGGGTCAGACTATGGCTACACCTTC. It specifies CASSLRRTGSDYGYTF.

The chain employs TRBV27 and TRBJ1-2; 12 nucleotides match TRBD1. The V and J ends lost 3 bases and 7 bases, in that order; junction bases with no gene match: 6. The CDR3 has 15 residues. Germline V gene lookup returns CDR1 MNHEY and CDR2 SMNVEV (reference sequence). DNA for the CDR3: TGTGCCAGCAGTTTCCATGGGACAGGGGGCGGTGGCTACACCTTC. Protein: CASSFHGTGGGGYTF.

The chain employs TRBV5-1 and TRBJ1-3; possible D gene TRBD1, 5 bases. Between the trimmed V and J ends, which lost 0 bases and 0 bases, there was a span of 10 bases. The germline CDR1 and CDR2 sequences are SGHRS and YFSETQ. CDR3 length: 16 amino acids. CDR3: CASSLDGASSGNTIYF. The CDR3 nucleotides read TGCGCCAGCAGCTTGGATGGGGCTAGCTCTGGAAACACCATATATTTT.

This clone has a single count. The CDR3 loop reads CASSLARTGRTYGYTF. CDR3 coding DNA: TGTGCCAGCAGCTTAGCCCGGACAGGGCGGACCTATGGCTACACCTTC. This chain uses TRBV7-2 with TRBJ1-2, with 8 bases that match TRBD1. The V gene's germline CDR1 is SGHTA and CDR2 FQGNSA. The CDR3 sequence is 16 residues long. Germline trimming cut 0 bases from V and 4 bases from J; bases unmatched to any gene: 7.

The chain couples TRBV12-3 or TRBV12-4 to TRBJ1-6, with D maybe TRBD1 (5 bases). Trimming cost V 3 bases and J 10 bases, with 10 bases left between them. CDR3 length: 13 amino acids. This CDR3 is CASSFPGNSPLHF. DNA for the CDR3: TGTGCCAGCAGTTTTCCAGGGAACTCACCCCTCCACTTT.

The rearrangement joins TRBV30 to TRBJ2-5, with 8 bases matching TRBD2. Germline CDR1 GTSNPN, CDR2 SVGIG (reference sequence). The CDR3 consists of 13 residues. Losses at the gene ends were 5 bases for V and 5 bases for J; bases not matched to a gene: 7. The CDR3 protein is CAWDPRGGETQYF. Here the CDR3 DNA reads TGTGCCTGGGATCCTCGGGGGGGGGAGACCCAGTACTTC.

This sequence joins TRBV25-1 and TRBJ2-1; the match to TRBD2 covers 9 bases. CDR3 size: 17 residues. In germline, CDR1 is MGHDK, CDR2 SYGVNS. V lost 1 base, J lost 8 bases, and 12 bases stayed unmatched. CDR3 bases: TGTGCCAGCAGTGAATCCACCCGCGGGGGGGTTGGGCATGAGCAGTTCTTC. It translates to CASSESTRGGVGHEQFF. The full variable domain, in which reference TRBV25-1 and TRBJ2-1 provide the parts outside the CDR3, is EADIYQTPRYLVIGTGKKITLECSQTMGHDKMYWYQQDPGMELHLIHYSYGVNSTEKGDLSSESTVSRIRTEHFPLTLESARPSHTSQYLCASSESTRGGVGHEQFFGPGTRLTVL.

This chain links TRBV4-3 with TRBJ2-1; perhaps TRBD2 as D (5 bases). V was shortened by 1 base and J by 6 bases, with 13 bases between the two germline ends. Germline CDR1 reads LGHNA; CDR2 reads YSLEER. The CDR3 length is 15 residues. CDR3 nucleotide sequence: TGCGCCAGCAGCCAAGTTTGGGGAGAAACCAATGAGCAGTTCTTC. This sequence encodes CASSQVWGETNEQFF.

This chain uses TRBV7-8 with TRBJ2-7; 7 nucleotides agree with TRBD1. CDR3 size: 16 residues. The V gene's germline CDR1 is SGHVS and CDR2 FQNEAQ. The trim removed 5 bases at V and 3 bases at J, leaving 13 bases unmatched. This chain's CDR3 is CASSQPKFRGFYEQYF. DNA for the CDR3: TGTGCCAGCAGCCAGCCAAAGTTCAGGGGGTTCTACGAGCAGTACTTC.

This clone has more than one count but fewer than ten. The chain recombines TRBV6-1 with TRBJ2-3, with D possibly TRBD1 on 5 matching bases. Germline V gene sequence: CDR1 MNHNS, CDR2 SASEGT. The length of the CDR3 is 18 residues. Trimming took 4 bases from V and 0 from J, leaving 20 bases between them. The CDR3 DNA reads TGTGCCAGCAGTGCAAGCTCGGCCGCAGGGTGGAGCACAGATACGCAGTATTTT. This encodes CASSASSAAGWSTDTQYF.

The chain couples TRBV6-6 to TRBJ1-2, with D possibly TRBD1 on 5 matching bases. Germline V gene lookup returns CDR1 MNHNY and CDR2 SVGAGI (reference sequence). This CDR3 contains 14 residues. Trimming stripped 0 bases from V and 2 bases from J, with 7 bases between. CDR3 protein: CASSYSGGNYGYTF. CDR3 DNA: TGTGCCAGCAGTTACTCGGGGGGAAACTATGGCTACACCTTC.

This chain uses TRBV19 with TRBJ1-6; D remains ambiguous. CDR3 length: 14 residues. The V and J ends lost 7 bases and 0 bases respectively, with 7 bases between them. Germline V lookup: CDR1 LNHDA, CDR2 SQIVND (reference sequence). CDR3 in amino acids: CASNPSSYNSPLHF. In nucleotides, the CDR3 is TGTGCCAGTAACCCCAGCTCCTATAATTCACCCCTCCACTTT.

The rearrangement uses TRBV2 and TRBJ1-5; D not certain. The germline V gene encodes CDR1 SNHLY and CDR2 FYNNEI. The CDR3 sequence is 18 residues long. V gave up 2 bases and J gave up 3 bases, with 20 bases separating them. The CDR3 DNA sequence: TGTGCCAGCAGTGAACTTAGACCTAGCCCGACGAACAATCAGCCCCAGCATTTT. This translates into CASSELRPSPTNNQPQHF. The variable domain in full, completed from reference TRBV2 and TRBJ1-5, reads EPEVTQTPSHQVTQMGQEVILRCVPISNHLYFYWYRQILGQKVEFLVSFYNNEISEKSEIFDDQFSVERPDGSNFTLKIRSTKLEDSAMYFCASSELRPSPTNNQPQHFGDGTRLSIL.

The V gene is TRBV7-7, the J gene TRBJ2-7; 9 bases fit TRBD1. Germline CDR1 and CDR2: SSHAT and FNYEAQ (reference sequence). J was trimmed by 4 bases and V by 0 bases; bases with no gene match: 1. This CDR3 region has 14 residues. The CDR3, as DNA: TGTGCCAGCAGCTTAGCGGGACAGGGTTACGAGCAGTACTTC. It translates to CASSLAGQGYEQYF.